The clone carrying this TCR beta chain has a handful of counts. What it binds is not known. Germline lookup yields CDR1 SGHTA and CDR2 FQGTGA. The CDR3 spans 13 residues. V lost 5 bases and J lost 9, with 14 bases in between. The data stem from a study of T cell repertoires in cytomegalovirus infection. Each CDR3 protein gets one entry after TCRdb re-called the reads with MiXCR. The table has a few hundred thousand distinct CDR3 sequences, 25% to 35% seen once; the top ten hold 15% to 20%. Study outcomes and limitations: There were carriers of CMV plus the relevant HLA, and cumulative public TCR beta family frequency identified them. In two of eight donors, the top clonotype was HLA-C-restricted CMV-specific.

The rearrangement uses TRBV7-3 and TRBJ2-1; D unresolved. The receptor comes from a human donor in good health (CMV status not recorded). Some clones in this sample may be carry-over from other donors' samples. Sequencing was performed on cultured PBMCs, taken from culture after CMV antigen stimulation. This CDR3 is CASSPSRVREQFF. The CDR3, as DNA: TGTGCCAGCAGCCCCTCTAGGGTACGTGAGCAGTTCTTC.